These 5 T cell receptor beta chains were all obtained from the same sample, sequenced in a study of T cell responses to AZD1222 COVID-19 vaccine. Clones were sequenced by immunoSEQ multiplex PCR, and TCRdb holds only the in-frame ones, with some missing. The table includes 110,000 to 150,000 clones, around 90% detected once. Sequencing was performed on peripheral blood, taken on day 0 of AZD1222 vaccination. The receptor set was obtained from an adult in good health.

This clone was observed once. The rearrangement joins TRBV5-4 to TRBJ1-1; no firm D call. V lost 3 bases and J 3 bases, leaving 6 bases between the germline ends. CDR1 is SGHNT, CDR2 YYREEE, per germline (reference sequence). CDR3 length: 12 amino acids. The CDR3 DNA sequence: TGTGCCAGCAGCTATTTAGACACTGAAGCTTTCTTT. Protein sequence: CASSYLDTEAFF.

V gene TRBV7-3 combines with J gene TRBJ1-1; possibly TRBD1 for D (5 bases). Germline values: CDR1 SGHTA, CDR2 FQGTGA. The CDR3 covers 16 residues. V shed 1 base and J shed 3 bases, with 15 bases lying between them. CDR3 nucleotide sequence: TGTGCCAGCAGCTTAAGGTCGAGGGGTTCGGACACTGAAGCTTTCTTT. Its protein product is CASSLRSRGSDTEAFF.

This clone occurred once. The chain is built from TRBV19 and TRBJ1-1, with a weak D call TRBD1 (6 bases). Looked up from germline, CDR1 is LNHDA and CDR2 is SQIVND (reference sequence). The CDR3 has 14 residues. The V gene lost 1 base and the J gene lost 4 bases, with 10 bases spanning the gap. The CDR3 DNA follows: TGTGCCAGTAGTATAGCTTCAGGGGCCACTGAAGCTTTCTTT. It specifies CASSIASGATEAFF. Full variable domain (rest looked up from reference TRBV19 and TRBJ1-1): DGGITQSPKYLFRKEGQNVTLSCEQNLNHDAMYWYRQDPGQGLRLIYYSQIVNDFQKGDIAEGYSVSREKKESFPLTVTSAQKNPTAFYLCASSIASGATEAFFGQGTRLTVV.

This clone has a single count. The same CDR3 arises from other DNA sequences in this sample as well. The chain joins TRBV27 to TRBJ2-2; possible D gene TRBD2, 6 bases. Germline V gene sequence: CDR1 MNHEY, CDR2 SMNVEV (reference sequence). V shed 5 bases and J shed 6 bases, with 10 bases lying between them. The CDR3 has 13 amino acids. CDR3 nucleotides: TGTGCCAGCAGTAGAGGGGAGGCCGGGGAGCTGTTTTTT. It specifies CASSRGEAGELFF.

This chain uses TRBV30 with TRBJ1-2; D is unclear. Germline values: CDR1 GTSNPN, CDR2 SVGIG (reference sequence). Trimming pared 2 bases from V and 2 bases from J, leaving 6 bases between. There are 12 residues in the CDR3. CDR3 protein: CAWSFTNYGYTF. The CDR3, as DNA: TGTGCCTGGAGTTTTACGAACTATGGCTACACCTTC.